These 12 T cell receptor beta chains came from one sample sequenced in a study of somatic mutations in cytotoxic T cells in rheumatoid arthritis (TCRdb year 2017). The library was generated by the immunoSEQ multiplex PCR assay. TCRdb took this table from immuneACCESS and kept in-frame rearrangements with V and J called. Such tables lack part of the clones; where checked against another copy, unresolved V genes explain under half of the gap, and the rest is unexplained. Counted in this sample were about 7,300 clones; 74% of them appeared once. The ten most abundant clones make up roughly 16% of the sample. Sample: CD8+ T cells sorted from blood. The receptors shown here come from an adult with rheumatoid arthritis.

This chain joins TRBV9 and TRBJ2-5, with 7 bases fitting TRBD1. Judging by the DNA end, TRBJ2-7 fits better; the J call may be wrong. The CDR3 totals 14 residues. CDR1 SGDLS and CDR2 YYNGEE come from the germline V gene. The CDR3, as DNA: TGTGCCAGCAGCGTAGGTGACAGGGCCTACGAGCAGTACTTC. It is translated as CASSVGDRAYEQYF.

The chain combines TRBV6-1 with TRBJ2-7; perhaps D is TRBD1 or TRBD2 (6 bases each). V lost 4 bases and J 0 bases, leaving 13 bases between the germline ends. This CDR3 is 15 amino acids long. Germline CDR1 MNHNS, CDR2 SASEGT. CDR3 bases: TGTGCCAGCAGTGGTTTAGGGGGGAGCTCCTACGAGCAGTACTTC. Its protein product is CASSGLGGSSYEQYF.

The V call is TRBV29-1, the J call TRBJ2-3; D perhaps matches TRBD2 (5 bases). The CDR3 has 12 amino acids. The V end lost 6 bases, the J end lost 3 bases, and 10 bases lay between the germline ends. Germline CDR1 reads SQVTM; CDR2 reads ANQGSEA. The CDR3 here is CSVRSGTDTQYF. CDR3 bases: TGCAGCGTACGGTCGGGGACAGATACGCAGTATTTT.

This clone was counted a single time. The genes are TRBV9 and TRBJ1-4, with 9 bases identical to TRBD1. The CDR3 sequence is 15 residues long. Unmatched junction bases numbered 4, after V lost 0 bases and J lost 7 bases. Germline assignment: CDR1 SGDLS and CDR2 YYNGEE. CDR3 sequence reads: CASSVEGQGREKLFF. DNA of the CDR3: TGTGCCAGCAGCGTAGAGGGACAGGGCCGTGAAAAACTGTTTTTT.

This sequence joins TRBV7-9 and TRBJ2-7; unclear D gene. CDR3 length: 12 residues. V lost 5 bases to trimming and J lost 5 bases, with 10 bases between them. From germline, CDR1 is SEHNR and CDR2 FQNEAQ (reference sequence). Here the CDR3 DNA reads TGTGCCAGCAGCCTCGGTTACAACGAGCAGTACTTC. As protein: CASSLGYNEQYF.

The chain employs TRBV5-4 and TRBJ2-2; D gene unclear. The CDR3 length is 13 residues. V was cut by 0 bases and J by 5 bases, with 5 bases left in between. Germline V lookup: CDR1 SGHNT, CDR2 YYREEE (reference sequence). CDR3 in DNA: TGTGCCAGCAGCTTGGAGTTGACCGGGGAGCTGTTTTTT. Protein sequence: CASSLELTGELFF.

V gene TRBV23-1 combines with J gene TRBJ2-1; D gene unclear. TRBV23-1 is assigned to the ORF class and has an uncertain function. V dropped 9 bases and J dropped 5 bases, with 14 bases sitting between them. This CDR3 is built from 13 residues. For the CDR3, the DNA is TGCGCCAGGCCCCCCACTCGGGACAATGAGCAGTTCTTC. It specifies CARPPTRDNEQFF.

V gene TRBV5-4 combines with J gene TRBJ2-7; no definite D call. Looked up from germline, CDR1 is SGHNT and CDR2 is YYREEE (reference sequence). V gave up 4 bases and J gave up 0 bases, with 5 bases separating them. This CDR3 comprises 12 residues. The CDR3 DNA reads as TGTGCCAGCAGCGTTGACTCCTACGAGCAGTACTTC. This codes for CASSVDSYEQYF.

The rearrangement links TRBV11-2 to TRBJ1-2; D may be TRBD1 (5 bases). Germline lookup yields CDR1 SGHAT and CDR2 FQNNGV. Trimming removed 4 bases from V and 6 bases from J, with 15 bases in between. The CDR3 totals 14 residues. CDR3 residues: CASSSGPWRDGYTF. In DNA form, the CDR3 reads TGTGCCAGCAGCTCGGGACCATGGAGGGATGGCTACACCTTC. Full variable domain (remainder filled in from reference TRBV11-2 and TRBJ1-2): EAGVAQSPRYKIIEKRQSVAFWCNPISGHATLYWYQQILGQGPKLLIQFQNNGVVDDSQLPKDRFSAERLKGVDSTLKIQPAKLEDSAVYLCASSSGPWRDGYTFGSGTRLTVV.

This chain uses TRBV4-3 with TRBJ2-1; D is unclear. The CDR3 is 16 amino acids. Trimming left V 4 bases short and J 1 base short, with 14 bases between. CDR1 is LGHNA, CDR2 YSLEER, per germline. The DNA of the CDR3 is TGCGCCAGCAGCCCCAAGGAAACTCTATCCTACAATGAGCAGTTCTTC. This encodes CASSPKETLSYNEQFF.

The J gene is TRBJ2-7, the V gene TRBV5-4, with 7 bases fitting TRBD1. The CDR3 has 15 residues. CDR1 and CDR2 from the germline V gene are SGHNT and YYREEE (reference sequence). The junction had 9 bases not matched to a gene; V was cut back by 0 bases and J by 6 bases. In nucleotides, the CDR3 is TGTGCCAGCAGCTTGGGAGGGGGCTCGGGTCGCGAGCAGTACTTC. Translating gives CASSLGGGSGREQYF.

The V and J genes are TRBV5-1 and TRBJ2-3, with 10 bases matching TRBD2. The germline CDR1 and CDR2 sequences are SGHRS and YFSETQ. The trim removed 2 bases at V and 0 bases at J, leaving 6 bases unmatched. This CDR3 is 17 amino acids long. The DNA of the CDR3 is TGCGCCAGCAGCTTACACCGGACTAGCGGTAGCACAGATACGCAGTATTTT. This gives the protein CASSLHRTSGSTDTQYF.